This T cell receptor beta chain was found in a study of cytomegalovirus exposure and HLA in healthy donors. The study, taken as a whole, reports: HLA alleles were associated with 15,000 to 20,000 TCR beta sequences in a later analysis at 0.05 false discovery rate. Excluded were some V segments that proved indistinguishable, including TRBV6-2 and TRBV6-3.

Comments on this clone: The target antigen is unknown. Different DNA sequences within this sample yield the same CDR3.

Regarding donors, all were healthy bone marrow donors. Germline V gives CDR1 SGDLS, CDR2 YYNGEE. The CDR3 extends over 15 amino acids. V lost 3 bases and J lost 7, with 14 bases in between. Primers included in the PCR were 60 Vbeta and 13 Jbeta primers. Sequencing was performed with immunoSEQ multiplex PCR; in TCRdb, only in-frame clones are kept and a portion is missing. The table records tens of thousands of clones, 70% to 80% of them present only once. The V call is TRBV9, the J call TRBJ1-6, with D tentatively TRBD1 (5 bases). The receptor was isolated from a woman aged 40 to 49 in good health and CMV-seropositive. Material for sequencing was PBMCs. CDR3 DNA: TGTGCCAGCAGCGCCGGTGATAGGGGAAATTCACCCCTCCACTTT. It encodes CASSAGDRGNSPLHF.